This T cell receptor beta chain was retrieved from a study of type 1 and type 2 diabetes patients. Genomic DNA was the PCR template. Multiplex PCR with 30 forward and 13 reverse primers amplified the TCR beta CDR3. TCRdb fed the multiplex PCR reads into MiXCR, producing one record per CDR3 protein. The sample carries under 300,000 distinct CDR3 sequences, 47% recorded once. The source is a man between 18 and 35 years old with type 2 diabetes. Input material: peripheral blood mononuclear cells (PBMCs).

The CDR3 nucleotides read TGTGCCAGCAGCCCACTTGGTTTAGCGGGAGGTGTGGAGACCCAGTACTTC. Encoded protein: CASSPLGLAGGVETQYF. This sequence joins TRBV6-5 and TRBJ2-5; TRBD2 matches at 10 bases. The germline gives CDR1 MNHEY, CDR2 SVGAGI. This CDR3 is 17 amino acids long. Germline trimming cut 6 bases from V and 5 bases from J; bases unmatched to any gene: 15.